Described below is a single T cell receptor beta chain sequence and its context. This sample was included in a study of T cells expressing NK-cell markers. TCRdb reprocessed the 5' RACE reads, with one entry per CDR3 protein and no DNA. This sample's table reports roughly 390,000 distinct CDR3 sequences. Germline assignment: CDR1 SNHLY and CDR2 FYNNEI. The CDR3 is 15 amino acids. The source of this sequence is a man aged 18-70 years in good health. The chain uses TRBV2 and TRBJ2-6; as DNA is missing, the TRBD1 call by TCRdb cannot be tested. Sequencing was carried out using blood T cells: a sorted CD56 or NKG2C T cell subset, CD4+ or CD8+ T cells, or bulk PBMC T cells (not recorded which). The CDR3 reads CASSERTSGANVLTF.